This TCR beta chain appears in the sequencing data of a study of untreated major depressive disorder. Regarding the study as a whole: TRBV05-01 (Vbeta 5.1) usage was higher in CD4+ T cells of depressed patients than controls.

Germline-derived CDR1 and CDR2 are SGHTA and FQGTGA. The trim removed 4 bases at V and 4 bases at J, leaving 6 bases unmatched. The CDR3 runs 17 residues. Here immunoSEQ multiplex PCR was the method, and the copy in TCRdb shows in-frame clones only, minus some. This table has more than 20,000 clones, around 93% appearing once. As for this clone: Antigen: not known.

This sequence originates from a man aged 25 to 40 in good health. Sequenced material: CD4+ T cells from PBMCs. The gene calls are TRBV7-3 and TRBJ2-2; 13 bases are shared with TRBD2. The CDR3 sequence: CASSSGLAGVGTGELFF. The CDR3 DNA follows: TGTGCCAGCAGCTCCGGACTAGCGGGAGTTGGCACCGGGGAGCTGTTTTTT. Filled out from reference TRBV7-3 and TRBJ2-2, the complete variable domain reads GAGVSQTPSNKVTEKGKYVELRCDPISGHTALYWYRQSLGQGPEFLIYFQGTGAADDSGLPNDRFFAVRPEGSVSTLKIQRTERGDSAVYLCASSSGLAGVGTGELFFGEGSRLTVL.